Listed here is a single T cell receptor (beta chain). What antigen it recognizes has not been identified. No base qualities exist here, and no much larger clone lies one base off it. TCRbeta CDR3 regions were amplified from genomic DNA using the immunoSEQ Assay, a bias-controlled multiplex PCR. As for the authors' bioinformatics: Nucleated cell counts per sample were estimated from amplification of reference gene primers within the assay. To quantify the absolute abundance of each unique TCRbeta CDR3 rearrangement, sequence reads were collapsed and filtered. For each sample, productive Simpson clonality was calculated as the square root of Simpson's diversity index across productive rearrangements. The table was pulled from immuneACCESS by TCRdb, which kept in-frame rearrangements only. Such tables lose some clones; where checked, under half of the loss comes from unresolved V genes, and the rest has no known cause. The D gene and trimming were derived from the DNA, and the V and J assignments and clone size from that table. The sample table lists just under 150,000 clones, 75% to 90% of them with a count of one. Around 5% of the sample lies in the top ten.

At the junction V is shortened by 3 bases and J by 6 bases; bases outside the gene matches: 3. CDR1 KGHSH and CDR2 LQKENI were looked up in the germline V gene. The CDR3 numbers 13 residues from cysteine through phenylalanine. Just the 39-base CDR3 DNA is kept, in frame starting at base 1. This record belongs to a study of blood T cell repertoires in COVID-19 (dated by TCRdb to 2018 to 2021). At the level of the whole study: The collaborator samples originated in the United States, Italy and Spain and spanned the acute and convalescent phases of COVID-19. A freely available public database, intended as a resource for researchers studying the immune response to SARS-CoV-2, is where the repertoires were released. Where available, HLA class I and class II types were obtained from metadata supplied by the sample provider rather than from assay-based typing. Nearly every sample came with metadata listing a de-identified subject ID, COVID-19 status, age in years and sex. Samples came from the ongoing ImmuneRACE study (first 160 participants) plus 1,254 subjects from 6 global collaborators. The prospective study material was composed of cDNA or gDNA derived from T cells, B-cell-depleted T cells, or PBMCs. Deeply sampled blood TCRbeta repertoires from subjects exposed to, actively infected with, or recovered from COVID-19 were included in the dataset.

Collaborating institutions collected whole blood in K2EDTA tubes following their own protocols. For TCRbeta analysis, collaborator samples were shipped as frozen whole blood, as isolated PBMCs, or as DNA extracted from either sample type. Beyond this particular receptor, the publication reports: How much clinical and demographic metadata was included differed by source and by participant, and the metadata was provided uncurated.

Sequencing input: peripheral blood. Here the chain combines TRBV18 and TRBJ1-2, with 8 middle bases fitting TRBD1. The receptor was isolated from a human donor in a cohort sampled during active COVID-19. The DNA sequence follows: TGTGCCAGCTCACCGGACAGGGAGAATGGCTACACCTTC. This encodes CASSPDRENGYTF.